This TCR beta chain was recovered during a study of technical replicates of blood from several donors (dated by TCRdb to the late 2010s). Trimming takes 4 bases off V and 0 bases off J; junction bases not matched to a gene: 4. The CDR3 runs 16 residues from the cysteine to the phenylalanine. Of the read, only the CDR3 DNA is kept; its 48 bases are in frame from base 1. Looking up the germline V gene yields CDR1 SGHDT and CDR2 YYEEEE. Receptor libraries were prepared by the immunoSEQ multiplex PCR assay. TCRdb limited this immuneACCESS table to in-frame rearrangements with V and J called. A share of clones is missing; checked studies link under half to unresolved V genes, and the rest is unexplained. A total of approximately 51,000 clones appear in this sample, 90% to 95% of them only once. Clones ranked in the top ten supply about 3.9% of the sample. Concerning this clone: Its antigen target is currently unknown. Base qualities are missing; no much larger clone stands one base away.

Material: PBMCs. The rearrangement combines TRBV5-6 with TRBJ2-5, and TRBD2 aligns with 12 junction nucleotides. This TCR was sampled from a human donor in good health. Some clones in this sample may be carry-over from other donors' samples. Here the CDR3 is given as CASSAGLAGHQETQYF. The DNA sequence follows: TGTGCCAGCAGCGCGGGACTAGCGGGTCACCAAGAGACCCAGTACTTC.